The T cell receptor (beta chain) described here comes from a study of blood T cell repertoires in COVID-19. Study overall: The United States, Italy and Spain supplied acute and convalescent COVID-19 samples. Sample material is recorded as cDNA or gDNA derived from T cells, B-cell-depleted T cells, or PBMCs.

This CDR3 comprises 15 residues. The germline gives CDR1 PRHDT, CDR2 FYEKMQ (reference sequence). V lost 5 bases and J lost 8; bases outside the gene matches: 10. Clones were sequenced by immunoSEQ multiplex PCR, and TCRdb holds only the in-frame ones, with some missing. The sample holds more than 110,000 clones, roughly 80% seen once. The sequence came from a woman aged 45-65 years with active or convalescent COVID-19. The source material was peripheral blood. The genes are TRBV13 and TRBJ2-1; 9 nucleotides align to TRBD1. The DNA for the CDR3 is TGTGCCAGCAGCCCTGGGACAGGGATAGTCGATGAGCAGTTCTTC. Protein: CASSPGTGIVDEQFF.